This TCR beta chain was retrieved from a study of tumor-infiltrating lymphocytes in primary liver carcinoma. Findings and limits, study-wide: Among top clones, only about 7-24% appeared in all five tumor regions. Tumor region pairs showed greater overlap than either tumor-adjacent or tumor-blood pairs did. The top-250-clone fraction was significantly higher in tumors than in blood (p = 0.039).

The investigators made TCR beta cDNA from around 530 ng total RNA, using a constant-region primer. Three-round nested multiplex PCR performed with slightly modified ARM-PCR produced the TCR beta libraries. Via MiXCR, TCRdb re-called the multiplex PCR reads, giving one row per CDR3 protein. The repertoire has approximately 100,000 distinct CDR3 sequences, under 70% of them found once; the top ten carry 12%. Unsorted bulk tissue (about 20-32 mg) underwent RNA and DNA co-extraction. In every tumor sample, viable tumor cells made up over 80%. This clonotype was recorded many times. Its target is unknown. Sample: liver tumor tissue from sampling region 2. Subset: tumor region T2, inferior pole. This TCR was sampled from a woman in her sixties or seventies with primary liver carcinoma and hepatitis B virus infection.

CDR3 nucleotides: TGTGCCAGCAGCACGGGACTGCACTATGGCTACACCTTC. Translation gives CASSTGLHYGYTF. V gene TRBV5-6 combines with J gene TRBJ1-2; TRBD1 might be the D (5 bases). This CDR3 region has 13 residues. Germline CDR1 and CDR2: SGHDT and YYEEEE. Trimming cost V 4 bases and J 3 bases, with 10 bases left between them.